The rows below give T cell receptor beta chains drawn from one sample of a study of control samples from healthy donors and cancer patients. Produced via immunoSEQ multiplex PCR; TCRdb's table is partial and in-frame only. Altogether approximately 130,000 clones are present, 87% being singletons, with the ten largest covering roughly 3%. Sequenced: blood. Source of these receptors: a man in his fifties or sixties in good health. The CDR3 runs from the conserved cysteine through the conserved F or W. A D gene is named only where the DNA matches it firmly. Part of the rows lack a size; the others show once, few, many or a class for expanded clones.

D gene: NA; J gene: TRBJ2-3; V gene: TRBV5-4; clone size: NA; CDR3 DNA: TGTGCCAGCAGCCGGACGGTATCTAGCACAGATACGCAGTATTTT; CDR3 protein: CASSRTVSSTDTQYF
D gene: NA; J gene: TRBJ1-6; V gene: TRBV28; clone size: NA; CDR3 DNA: TGTGCCAGCAGGTCGAGGAACGGGAAGAATTCACCCCTCCACTTT; CDR3 protein: CASRSRNGKNSPLHF
D gene: TRBD1; J gene: TRBJ1-5; V gene: TRBV28; clone size: NA; CDR3 DNA: TGTGCCAGCAGTTTATATCCCAGGGGGCGATTGGGTGTAGGTAATCAGCCCCAGCATTTT; CDR3 protein: CASSLYPRGRLGVGNQPQHF
D gene: TRBD1; J gene: TRBJ1-6; V gene: TRBV6-5; clone size: NA; CDR3 DNA: TGTGCCAGCAGCCACGACAGGGGGCATCGATCACCCCTCCACTTT; CDR3 protein: CASSHDRGHRSPLHF
D gene: TRBD2; J gene: TRBJ2-5; V gene: TRBV7-6; clone size: NA; CDR3 DNA: TGTGCCAGCAGCCAAACTCCTAGCGGGGGGAACCAAGAGACCCAGTACTTC; CDR3 protein: CASSQTPSGGNQETQYF
D gene: NA; J gene: TRBJ2-5; V gene: TRBV12-3/TRBV12-4; clone size: NA; CDR3 DNA: TGTGCCAGCAGAATCGGGTGGCAAGAGACCCAGTACTTC; CDR3 protein: CASRIGWQETQYF
D gene: NA; J gene: TRBJ2-2; V gene: TRBV7-2; clone size: few; CDR3 DNA: TGTGCCAGCAGCTTAGGAGGAGCTCCATTCGATTTT; CDR3 protein: CASSLGGAPFDF
D gene: NA; J gene: TRBJ2-2; V gene: TRBV19; clone size: NA; CDR3 DNA: TGTGCCAGTAGTGGGCAGGGATGGACCGGGGAGCTGTTTTTT; CDR3 protein: CASSGQGWTGELFF
D gene: NA; J gene: TRBJ1-5; V gene: TRBV19; clone size: NA; CDR3 DNA: TGTGCCAGTAGATGGGGGGCAGAAGCCCCGAATCAGCCCCAGCATTTT; CDR3 protein: CASRWGAEAPNQPQHF
D gene: NA; J gene: TRBJ1-4; V gene: TRBV6-5; clone size: once; CDR3 DNA: TGTGCCAGCAGTTACGGCGGCAGGTCAAATGAAAAACTGTTTTTT; CDR3 protein: CASSYGGRSNEKLFF
D gene: NA; J gene: TRBJ2-2; V gene: TRBV28; clone size: NA; CDR3 DNA: TGTGCCAGTGACCGAGTAGCTGGCGGGGAGCTGTTTTTT; CDR3 protein: CASDRVAGGELFF
D gene: TRBD2; J gene: TRBJ2-1; V gene: TRBV6-2/TRBV6-3; clone size: few; CDR3 DNA: TGTGCCAGCAGTTACGCGAACTTCGGGGGGTACAATGAGCAGTTCTTC; CDR3 protein: CASSYANFGGYNEQFF
D gene: NA; J gene: TRBJ2-3; V gene: TRBV9; clone size: NA; CDR3 DNA: TGTGCCAGCAGCGGTGGGGGGGCCGGCACAGATACGCAGTATTTT; CDR3 protein: CASSGGGAGTDTQYF
D gene: NA; J gene: TRBJ1-2; V gene: TRBV2; clone size: NA; CDR3 DNA: TGTGCCAGCAGTCCCTCGGGACGGAAGGTCTATGGCTACACCTTC; CDR3 protein: CASSPSGRKVYGYTF
D gene: TRBD2; J gene: TRBJ2-7; V gene: TRBV5-5; clone size: NA; CDR3 DNA: TGTGCCAGCAGCCCGTTACTAGCGCAGTACGAGCAGTACTTC; CDR3 protein: CASSPLLAQYEQYF
D gene: TRBD1; J gene: TRBJ2-7; V gene: TRBV4-1; clone size: few; CDR3 DNA: TGCGCCAGCAGCACCCGACAGGGAAGCTCCTACGAGCAGTACTTC; CDR3 protein: CASSTRQGSSYEQYF
D gene: TRBD2; J gene: TRBJ2-1; V gene: TRBV27; clone size: NA; CDR3 DNA: TGTGCCAGCAGTTTAGCGGGGGGGCGACAGTTCTTC; CDR3 protein: CASSLAGGRQFF